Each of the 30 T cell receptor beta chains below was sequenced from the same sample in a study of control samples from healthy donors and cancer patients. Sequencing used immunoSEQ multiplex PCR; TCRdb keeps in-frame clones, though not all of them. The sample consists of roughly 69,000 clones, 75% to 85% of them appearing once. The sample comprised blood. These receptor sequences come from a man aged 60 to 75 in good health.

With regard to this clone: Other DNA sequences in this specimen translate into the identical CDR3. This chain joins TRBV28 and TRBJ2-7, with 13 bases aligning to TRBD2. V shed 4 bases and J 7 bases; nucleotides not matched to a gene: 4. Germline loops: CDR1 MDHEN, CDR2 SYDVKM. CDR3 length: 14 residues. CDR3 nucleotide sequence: TGTGCCAGCAGTTCAGGACTAGCGGGAGTTGAGCAGTACTTC. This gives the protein CASSSGLAGVEQYF.

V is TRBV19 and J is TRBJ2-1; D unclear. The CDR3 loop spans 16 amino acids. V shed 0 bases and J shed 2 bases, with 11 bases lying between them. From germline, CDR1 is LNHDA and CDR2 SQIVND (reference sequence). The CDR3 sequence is CASSIEASSTYNEQFF. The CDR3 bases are TGTGCCAGTAGTATAGAGGCATCAAGTACCTACAATGAGCAGTTCTTC.

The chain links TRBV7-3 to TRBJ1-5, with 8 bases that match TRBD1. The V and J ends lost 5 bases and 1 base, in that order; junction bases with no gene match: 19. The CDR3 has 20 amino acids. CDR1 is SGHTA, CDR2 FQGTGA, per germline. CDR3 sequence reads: CASSPPGTGQPRESNQPQHF. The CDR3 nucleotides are TGTGCCAGCAGCCCCCCCGGGACAGGACAACCTCGAGAGAGCAATCAGCCCCAGCATTTT.

The CDR3 nucleotides are TGTGCCAGCATCCGGACAGGGGGGTCCTACGAGCAGTACTTC. Its protein is CASIRTGGSYEQYF. The J gene is TRBJ2-7, the V gene TRBV2, with 10 bases identical to TRBD1. CDR1 is SNHLY, CDR2 FYNNEI, per germline. There are 14 residues in the CDR3. With V trimmed by 7 bases and J by 1 base, 4 bases remained unmatched.

CDR3: CASSIQAPTTNEKLFF. CDR3 in DNA: TGTGCCAGCAGTATACAGGCCCCTACAACTAATGAAAAACTGTTTTTT. The chain combines TRBV27 with TRBJ1-4; TRBD1 might be the D (5 bases). The V end was cut by 5 bases, the J end by 0 bases, with 13 bases between. The CDR3 covers 16 residues. Germline CDR1 and CDR2: MNHEY and SMNVEV (reference sequence).

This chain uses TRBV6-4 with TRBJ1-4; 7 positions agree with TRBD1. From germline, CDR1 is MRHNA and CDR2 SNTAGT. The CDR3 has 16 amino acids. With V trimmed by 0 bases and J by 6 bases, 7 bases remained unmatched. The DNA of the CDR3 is TGTGCCAGCAGTGACTCGTACAGGGGATTCGATGAAAAACTGTTTTTT. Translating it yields CASSDSYRGFDEKLFF.

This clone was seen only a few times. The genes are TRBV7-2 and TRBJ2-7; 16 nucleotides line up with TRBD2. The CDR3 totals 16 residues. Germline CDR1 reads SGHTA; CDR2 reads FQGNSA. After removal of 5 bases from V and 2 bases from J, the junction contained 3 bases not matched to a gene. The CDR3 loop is CASSIGTSGGAYEQYF. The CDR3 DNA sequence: TGTGCCAGCAGCATTGGGACTAGCGGGGGGGCCTACGAGCAGTACTTC.

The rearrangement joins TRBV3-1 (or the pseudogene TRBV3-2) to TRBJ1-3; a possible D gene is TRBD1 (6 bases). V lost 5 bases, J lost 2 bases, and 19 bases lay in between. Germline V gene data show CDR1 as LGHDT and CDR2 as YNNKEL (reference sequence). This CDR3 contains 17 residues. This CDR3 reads CASSAYRGGATGNTIYF. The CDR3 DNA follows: TGTGCCAGCAGCGCATACAGAGGGGGGGCCACTGGAAACACCATATATTTT.

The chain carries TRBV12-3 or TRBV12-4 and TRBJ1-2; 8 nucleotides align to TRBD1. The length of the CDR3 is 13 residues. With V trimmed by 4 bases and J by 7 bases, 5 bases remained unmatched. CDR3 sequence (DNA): TGTGCCAGCAGTTGGTCAGGGGGCAGTGGCTACACCTTC. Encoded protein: CASSWSGGSGYTF.

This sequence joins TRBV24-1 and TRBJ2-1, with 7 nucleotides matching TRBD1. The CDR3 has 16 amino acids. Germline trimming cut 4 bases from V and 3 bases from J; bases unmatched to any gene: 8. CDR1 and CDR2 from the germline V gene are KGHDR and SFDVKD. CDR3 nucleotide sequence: TGTGCCACCAGTGACCCTACAGGGGTGGGCTACAATGAGCAGTTCTTC. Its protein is CATSDPTGVGYNEQFF.

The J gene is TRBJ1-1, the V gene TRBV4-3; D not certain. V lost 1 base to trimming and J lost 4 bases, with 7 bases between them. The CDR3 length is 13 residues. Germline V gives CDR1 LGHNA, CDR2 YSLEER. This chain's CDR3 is CASSQGVGTEAFF. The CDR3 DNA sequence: TGCGCCAGCAGCCAAGGCGTCGGCACTGAAGCTTTCTTT.

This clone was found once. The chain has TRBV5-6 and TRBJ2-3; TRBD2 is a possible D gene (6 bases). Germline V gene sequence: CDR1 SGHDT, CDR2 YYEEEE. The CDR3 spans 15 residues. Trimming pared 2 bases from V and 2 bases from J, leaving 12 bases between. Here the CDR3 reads CASSFNPDYTDTQYF. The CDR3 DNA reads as TGTGCCAGCAGCTTTAACCCGGACTACACAGATACGCAGTATTTT.

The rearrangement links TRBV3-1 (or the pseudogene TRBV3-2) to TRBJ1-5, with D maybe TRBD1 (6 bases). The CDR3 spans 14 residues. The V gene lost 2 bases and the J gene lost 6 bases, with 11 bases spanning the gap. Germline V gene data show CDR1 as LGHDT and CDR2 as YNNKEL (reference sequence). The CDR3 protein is CASSQNRVVQPQHF. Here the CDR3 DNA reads TGTGCCAGCAGCCAAAACAGGGTTGTTCAGCCCCAGCATTTT.

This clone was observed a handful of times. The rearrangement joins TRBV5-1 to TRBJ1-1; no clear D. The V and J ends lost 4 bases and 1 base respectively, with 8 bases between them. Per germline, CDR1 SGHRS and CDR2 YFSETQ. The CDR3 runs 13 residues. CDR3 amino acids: CASSREGNTEAFF. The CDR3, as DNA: TGCGCCAGCAGCAGGGAGGGGAACACTGAAGCTTTCTTT.

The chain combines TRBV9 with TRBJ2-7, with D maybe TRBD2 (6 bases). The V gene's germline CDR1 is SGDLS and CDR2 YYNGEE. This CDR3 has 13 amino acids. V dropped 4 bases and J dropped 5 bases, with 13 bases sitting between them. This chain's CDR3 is CASSPRLVDEQYF. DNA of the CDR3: TGTGCCAGCAGCCCCCGACTAGTGGACGAGCAGTACTTC.

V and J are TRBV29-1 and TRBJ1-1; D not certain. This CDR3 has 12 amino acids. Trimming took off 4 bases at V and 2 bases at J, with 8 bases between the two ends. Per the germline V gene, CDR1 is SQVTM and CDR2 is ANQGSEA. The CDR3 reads CSVARGNTEAFF. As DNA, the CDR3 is TGCAGCGTTGCGAGAGGTAACACTGAAGCTTTCTTT.

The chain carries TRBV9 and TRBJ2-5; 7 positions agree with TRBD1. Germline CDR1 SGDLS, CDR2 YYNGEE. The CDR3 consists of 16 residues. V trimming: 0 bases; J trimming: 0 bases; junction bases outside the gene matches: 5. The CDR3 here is CASSVAPGGNQETQYF. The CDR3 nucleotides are TGTGCCAGCAGCGTAGCCCCAGGGGGAAACCAAGAGACCCAGTACTTC.

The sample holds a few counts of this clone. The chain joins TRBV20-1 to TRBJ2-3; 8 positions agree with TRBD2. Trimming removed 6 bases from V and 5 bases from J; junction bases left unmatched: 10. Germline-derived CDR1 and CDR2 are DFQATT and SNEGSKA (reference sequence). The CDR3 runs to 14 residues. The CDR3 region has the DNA TGCAGTGCCAGTTGGCGGGAGGATGTAGATACGCAGTATTTT. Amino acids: CSASWREDVDTQYF.

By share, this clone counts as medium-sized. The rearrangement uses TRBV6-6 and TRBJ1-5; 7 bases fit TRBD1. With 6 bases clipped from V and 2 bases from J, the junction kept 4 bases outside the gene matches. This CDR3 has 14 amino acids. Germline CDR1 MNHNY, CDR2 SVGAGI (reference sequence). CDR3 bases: TGTGCCAGCAGCCCCACAGGGGGCAATCAGCCCCAGCATTTT. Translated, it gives CASSPTGGNQPQHF.

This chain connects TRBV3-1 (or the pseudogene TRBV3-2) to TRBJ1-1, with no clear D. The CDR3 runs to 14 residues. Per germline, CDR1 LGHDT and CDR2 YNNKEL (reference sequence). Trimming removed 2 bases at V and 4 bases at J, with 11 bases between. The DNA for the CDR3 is TGTGCCAGCAGCCAAAGTGGGTGGGGCACTGAAGCTTTCTTT. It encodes CASSQSGWGTEAFF.

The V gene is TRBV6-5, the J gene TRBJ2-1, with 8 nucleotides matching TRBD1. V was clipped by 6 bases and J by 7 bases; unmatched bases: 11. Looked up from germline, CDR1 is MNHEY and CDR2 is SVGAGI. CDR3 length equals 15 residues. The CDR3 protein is CASRQGQAGKNEQFF. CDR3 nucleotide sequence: TGTGCCAGCAGACAGGGACAGGCGGGGAAGAATGAGCAGTTCTTC.

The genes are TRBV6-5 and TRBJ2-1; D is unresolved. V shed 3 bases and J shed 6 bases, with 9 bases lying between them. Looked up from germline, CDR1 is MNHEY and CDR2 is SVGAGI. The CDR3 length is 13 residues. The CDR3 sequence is CASSYGVGNEQFF. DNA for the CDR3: TGTGCCAGCAGTTATGGAGTGGGCAATGAGCAGTTCTTC.

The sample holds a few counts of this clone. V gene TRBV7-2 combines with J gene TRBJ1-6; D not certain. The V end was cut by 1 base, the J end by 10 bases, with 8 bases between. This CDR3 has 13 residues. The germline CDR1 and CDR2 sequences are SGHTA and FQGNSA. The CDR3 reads CASSLGLKSPLHF. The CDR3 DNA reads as TGTGCCAGCAGCTTAGGGCTGAAATCACCCCTCCACTTT.

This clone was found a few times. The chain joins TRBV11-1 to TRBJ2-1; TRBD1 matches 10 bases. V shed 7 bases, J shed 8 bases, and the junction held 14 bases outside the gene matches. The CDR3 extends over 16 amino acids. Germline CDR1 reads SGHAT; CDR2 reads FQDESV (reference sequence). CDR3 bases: TGTGCCAGCAACTACCTGGACAGGGGGGATAGGGATGAGCAGTTCTTC. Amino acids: CASNYLDRGDRDEQFF.

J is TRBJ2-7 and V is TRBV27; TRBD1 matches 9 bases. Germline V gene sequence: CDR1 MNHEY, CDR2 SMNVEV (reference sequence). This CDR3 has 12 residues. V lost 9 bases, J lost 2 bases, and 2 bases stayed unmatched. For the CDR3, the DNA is TGTGCCAGTCGGACAGGGGCCTACGAGCAGTACTTC. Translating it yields CASRTGAYEQYF.

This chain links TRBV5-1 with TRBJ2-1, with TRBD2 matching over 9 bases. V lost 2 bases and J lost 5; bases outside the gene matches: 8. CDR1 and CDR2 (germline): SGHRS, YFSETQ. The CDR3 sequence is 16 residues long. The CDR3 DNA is TGCGCCAGCAGCTTTAGCTTAGGGACTAGCCACAATGAGCAGTTCTTC. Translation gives CASSFSLGTSHNEQFF.

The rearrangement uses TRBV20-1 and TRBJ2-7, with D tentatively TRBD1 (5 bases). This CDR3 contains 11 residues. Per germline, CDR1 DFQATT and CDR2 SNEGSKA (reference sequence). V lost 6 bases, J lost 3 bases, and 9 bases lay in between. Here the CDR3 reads CSAGRVYEQYF. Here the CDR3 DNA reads TGCAGTGCGGGCAGGGTCTACGAGCAGTACTTC.

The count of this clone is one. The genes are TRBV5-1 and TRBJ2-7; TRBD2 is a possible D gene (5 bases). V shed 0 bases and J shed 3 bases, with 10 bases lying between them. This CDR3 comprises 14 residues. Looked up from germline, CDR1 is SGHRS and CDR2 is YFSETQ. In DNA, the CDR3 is TGCGCCAGCAGCTTGGACGGCACTAGCTACGAGCAGTACTTC. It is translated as CASSLDGTSYEQYF.

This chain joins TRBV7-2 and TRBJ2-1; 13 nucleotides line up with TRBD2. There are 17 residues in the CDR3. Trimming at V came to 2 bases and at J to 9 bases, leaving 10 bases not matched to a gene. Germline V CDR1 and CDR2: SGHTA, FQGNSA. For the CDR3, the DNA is TGTGCCAGCAGCTTAAGACTAGCGGGGGGAGGGCGCAGTGAGCAGTTCTTC. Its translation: CASSLRLAGGGRSEQFF. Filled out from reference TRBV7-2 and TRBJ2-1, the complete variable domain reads GAGVSQSPSNKVTEKGKDVELRCDPISGHTALYWYRQSLGQGLEFLIYFQGNSAPDKSGLPSDRFSAERTGGSVSTLTIQRTQQEDSAVYLCASSLRLAGGGRSEQFFGPGTRLTVL.

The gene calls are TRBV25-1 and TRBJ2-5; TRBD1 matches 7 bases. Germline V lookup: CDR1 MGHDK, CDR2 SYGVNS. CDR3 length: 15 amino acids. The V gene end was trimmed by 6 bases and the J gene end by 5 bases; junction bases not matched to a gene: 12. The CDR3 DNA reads TGTGCCAGCAGGGCGACAGGGTGGTCTTTGGAGACCCAGTACTTC. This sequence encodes CASRATGWSLETQYF. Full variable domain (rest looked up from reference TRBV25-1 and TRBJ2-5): EADIYQTPRYLVIGTGKKITLECSQTMGHDKMYWYQQDPGMELHLIHYSYGVNSTEKGDLSSESTVSRIRTEHFPLTLESARPSHTSQYLCASRATGWSLETQYFGPGTRLLVL.